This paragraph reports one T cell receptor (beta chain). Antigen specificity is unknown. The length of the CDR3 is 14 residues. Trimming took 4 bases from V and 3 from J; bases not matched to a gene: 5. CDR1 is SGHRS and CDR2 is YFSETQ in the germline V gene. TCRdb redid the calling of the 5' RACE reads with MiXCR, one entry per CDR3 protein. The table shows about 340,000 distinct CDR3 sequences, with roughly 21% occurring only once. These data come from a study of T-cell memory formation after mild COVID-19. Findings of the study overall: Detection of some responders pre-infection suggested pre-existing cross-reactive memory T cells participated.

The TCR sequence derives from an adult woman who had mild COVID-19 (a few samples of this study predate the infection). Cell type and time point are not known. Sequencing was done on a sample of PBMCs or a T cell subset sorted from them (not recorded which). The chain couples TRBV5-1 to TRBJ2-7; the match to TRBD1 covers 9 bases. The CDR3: CASSPSGQGYEQYF. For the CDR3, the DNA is TGCGCCAGCAGCCCCTCGGGACAGGGCTACGAGCAGTACTTC.